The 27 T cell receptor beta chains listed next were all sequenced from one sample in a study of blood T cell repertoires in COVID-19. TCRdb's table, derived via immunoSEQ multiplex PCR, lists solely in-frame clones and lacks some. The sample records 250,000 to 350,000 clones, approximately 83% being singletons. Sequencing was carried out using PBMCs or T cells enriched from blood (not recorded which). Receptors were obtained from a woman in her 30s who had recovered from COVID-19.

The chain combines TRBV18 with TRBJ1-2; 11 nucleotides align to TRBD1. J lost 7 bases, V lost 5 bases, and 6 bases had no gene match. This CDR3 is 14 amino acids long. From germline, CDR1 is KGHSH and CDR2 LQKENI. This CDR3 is CASSSDRGPVGYTF. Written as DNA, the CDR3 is TGTGCCAGCTCATCGGACAGGGGGCCTGTTGGCTACACCTTC.

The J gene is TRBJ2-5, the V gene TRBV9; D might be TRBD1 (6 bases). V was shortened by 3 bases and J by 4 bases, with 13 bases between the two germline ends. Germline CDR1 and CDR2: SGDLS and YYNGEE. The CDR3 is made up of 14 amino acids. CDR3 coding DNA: TGTGCCAGCAGCGGAGGCAGGGGTCTAGAGACCCAGTACTTC. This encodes CASSGGRGLETQYF.

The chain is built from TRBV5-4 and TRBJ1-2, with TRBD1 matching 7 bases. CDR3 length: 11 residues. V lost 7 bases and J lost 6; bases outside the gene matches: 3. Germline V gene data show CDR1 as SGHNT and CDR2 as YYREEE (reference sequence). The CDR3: CASVQGDGYTF. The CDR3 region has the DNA TGTGCCAGCGTCCAGGGGGATGGCTACACCTTC.

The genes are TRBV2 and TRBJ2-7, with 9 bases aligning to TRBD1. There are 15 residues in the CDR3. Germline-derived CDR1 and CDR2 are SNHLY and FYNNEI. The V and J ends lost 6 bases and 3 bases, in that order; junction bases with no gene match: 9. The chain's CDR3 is CASSRKGTGFYEQYF. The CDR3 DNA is TGTGCCAGCAGCCGAAAGGGGACAGGGTTCTACGAGCAGTACTTC.

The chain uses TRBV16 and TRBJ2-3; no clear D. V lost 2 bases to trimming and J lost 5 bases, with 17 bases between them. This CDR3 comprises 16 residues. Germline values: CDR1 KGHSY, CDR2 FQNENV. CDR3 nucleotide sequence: TGTGCCAGCAGCCAAGTCTTTGGAGTTGGCGGAGATACGCAGTATTTT. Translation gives CASSQVFGVGGDTQYF.

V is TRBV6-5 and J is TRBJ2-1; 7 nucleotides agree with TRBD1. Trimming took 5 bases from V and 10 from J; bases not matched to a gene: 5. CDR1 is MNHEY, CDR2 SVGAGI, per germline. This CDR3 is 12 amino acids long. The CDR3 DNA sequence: TGTGCCAGCAGTCGACAGGGTTGGGAGCAGTTCTTC. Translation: CASSRQGWEQFF.

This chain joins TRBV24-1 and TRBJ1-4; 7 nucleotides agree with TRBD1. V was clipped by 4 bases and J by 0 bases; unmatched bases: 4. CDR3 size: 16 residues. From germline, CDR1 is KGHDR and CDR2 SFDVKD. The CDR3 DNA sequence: TGTGCCACCAGTGAGACAGGGATTCCAACTAATGAAAAACTGTTTTTT. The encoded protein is CATSETGIPTNEKLFF.

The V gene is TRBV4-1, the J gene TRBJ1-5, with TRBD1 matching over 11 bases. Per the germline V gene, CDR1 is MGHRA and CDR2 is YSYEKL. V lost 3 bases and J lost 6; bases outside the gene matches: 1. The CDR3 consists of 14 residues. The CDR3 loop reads CASSHGQGAQPQHF. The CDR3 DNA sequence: TGCGCCAGCAGCCATGGACAGGGGGCTCAGCCCCAGCATTTT.

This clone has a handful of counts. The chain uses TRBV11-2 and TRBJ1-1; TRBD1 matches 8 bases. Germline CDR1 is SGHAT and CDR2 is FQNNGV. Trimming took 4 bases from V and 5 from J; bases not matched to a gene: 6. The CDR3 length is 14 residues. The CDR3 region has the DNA TGTGCCAGCAGCTCCAGACAGGGGTATACTGAAGCTTTCTTT. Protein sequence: CASSSRQGYTEAFF.

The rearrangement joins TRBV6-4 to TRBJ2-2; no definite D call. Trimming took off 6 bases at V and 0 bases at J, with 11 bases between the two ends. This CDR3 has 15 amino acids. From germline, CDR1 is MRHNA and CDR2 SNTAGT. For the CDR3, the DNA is TGTGCCAGCAGACCCATTGAGACGAACACCGGGGAGCTGTTTTTT. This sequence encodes CASRPIETNTGELFF.

CDR3 DNA: TGTGCCAGCAGCGTAGCAAGCCAAAACACCGGGGAGCTGTTTTTT. Its translation: CASSVASQNTGELFF. The J gene is TRBJ2-2, the V gene TRBV9; no clear D gene. V was trimmed by 0 bases and J by 2 bases, leaving 8 bases between them. The CDR3 spans 15 residues. CDR1 SGDLS and CDR2 YYNGEE come from the germline V gene. The full variable domain, with the rest looked up from reference TRBV9 and TRBJ2-2, is DSGVTQTPKHLITATGQRVTLRCSPRSGDLSVYWYQQSLDQGLQFLIQYYNGEERAKGNILERFSAQQFPDLHSELNLSSLELGDSALYFCASSVASQNTGELFFGEGSRLTVL.

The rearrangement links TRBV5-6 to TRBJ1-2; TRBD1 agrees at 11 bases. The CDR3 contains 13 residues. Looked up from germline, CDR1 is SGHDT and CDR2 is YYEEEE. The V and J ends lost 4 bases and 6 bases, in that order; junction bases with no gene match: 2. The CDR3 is CASSRTGGNGYTF. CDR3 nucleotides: TGTGCCAGCAGCCGGACAGGGGGCAATGGCTACACCTTC.

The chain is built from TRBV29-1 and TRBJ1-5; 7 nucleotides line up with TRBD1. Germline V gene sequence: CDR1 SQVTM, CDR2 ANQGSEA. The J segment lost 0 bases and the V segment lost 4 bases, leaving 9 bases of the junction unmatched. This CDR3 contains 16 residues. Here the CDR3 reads CSVGGTEHYSNQPQHF. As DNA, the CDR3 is TGCAGCGTTGGCGGGACAGAACATTATAGCAATCAGCCCCAGCATTTT.

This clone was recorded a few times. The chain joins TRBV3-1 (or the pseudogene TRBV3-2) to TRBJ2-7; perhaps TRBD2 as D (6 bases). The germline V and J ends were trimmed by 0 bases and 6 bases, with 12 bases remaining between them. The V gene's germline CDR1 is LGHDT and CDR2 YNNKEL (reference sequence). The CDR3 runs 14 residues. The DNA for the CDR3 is TGTGCCAGCAGCCAAGATGGGGGGTTTCGCGAGCAGTACTTC. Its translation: CASSQDGGFREQYF.

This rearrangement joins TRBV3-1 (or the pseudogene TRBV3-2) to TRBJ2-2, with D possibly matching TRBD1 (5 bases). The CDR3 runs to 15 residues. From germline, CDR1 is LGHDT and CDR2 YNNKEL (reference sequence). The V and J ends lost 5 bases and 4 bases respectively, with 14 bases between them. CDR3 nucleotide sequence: TGTGCCAGCAGCGGGTCCAGGGTAGGCACCGGGGAGCTGTTTTTT. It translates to CASSGSRVGTGELFF.

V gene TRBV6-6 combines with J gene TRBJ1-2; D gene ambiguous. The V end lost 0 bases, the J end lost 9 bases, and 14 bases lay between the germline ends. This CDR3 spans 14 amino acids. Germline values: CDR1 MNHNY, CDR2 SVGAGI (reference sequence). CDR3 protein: CASSYSSFGDSYTF. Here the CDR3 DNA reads TGTGCCAGCAGTTACTCGAGTTTCGGGGATAGCTACACCTTC.

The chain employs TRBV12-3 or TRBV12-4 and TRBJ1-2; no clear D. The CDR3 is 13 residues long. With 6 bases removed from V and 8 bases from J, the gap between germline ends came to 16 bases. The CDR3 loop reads CASSPWRGGGYTF. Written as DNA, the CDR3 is TGTGCCAGCAGCCCCTGGCGGGGAGGGGGCTACACCTTC.

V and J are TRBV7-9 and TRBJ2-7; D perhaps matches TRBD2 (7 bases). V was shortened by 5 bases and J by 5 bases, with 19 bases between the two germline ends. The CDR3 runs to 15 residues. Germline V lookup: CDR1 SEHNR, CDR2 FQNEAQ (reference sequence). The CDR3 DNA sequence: TGTGCCAGCAGCCCCCAGTCGGGGGGCTGGAACGAGCAGTACTTC. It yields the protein CASSPQSGGWNEQYF.

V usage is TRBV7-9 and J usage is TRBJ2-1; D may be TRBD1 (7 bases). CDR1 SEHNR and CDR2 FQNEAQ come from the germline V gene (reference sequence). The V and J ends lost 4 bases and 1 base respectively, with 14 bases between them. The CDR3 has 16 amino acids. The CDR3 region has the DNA TGTGCCAGCAGCTCCCCGACAGGGAGGTCCTACAATGAGCAGTTCTTC. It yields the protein CASSSPTGRSYNEQFF.

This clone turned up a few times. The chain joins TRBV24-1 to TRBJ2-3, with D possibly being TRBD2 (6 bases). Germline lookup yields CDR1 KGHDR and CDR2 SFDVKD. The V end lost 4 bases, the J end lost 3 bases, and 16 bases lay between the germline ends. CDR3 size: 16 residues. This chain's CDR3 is CATSDPSGDGTDTQYF. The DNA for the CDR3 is TGTGCCACCAGTGACCCCTCGGGGGATGGTACAGATACGCAGTATTTT.

The CDR3 spells CASSPGLAGDYEQYF. In DNA, the CDR3 is TGTGCCAGCTCACCGGGACTAGCGGGGGACTACGAGCAGTACTTC. The V call is TRBV18, the J call TRBJ2-7, with 14 bases identical to TRBD2. Germline V gene lookup returns CDR1 KGHSH and CDR2 LQKENI. Trimming cost V 3 bases and J 3 bases; bases outside gene matches: 1. The CDR3 has 15 amino acids.

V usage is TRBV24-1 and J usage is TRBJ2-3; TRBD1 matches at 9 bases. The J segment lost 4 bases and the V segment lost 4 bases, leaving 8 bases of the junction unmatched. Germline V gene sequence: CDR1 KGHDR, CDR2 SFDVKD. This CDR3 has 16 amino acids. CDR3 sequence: CATSEPRGTGSDTQYF. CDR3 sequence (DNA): TGTGCCACCAGTGAACCTCGCGGGACAGGGTCAGATACGCAGTATTTT.

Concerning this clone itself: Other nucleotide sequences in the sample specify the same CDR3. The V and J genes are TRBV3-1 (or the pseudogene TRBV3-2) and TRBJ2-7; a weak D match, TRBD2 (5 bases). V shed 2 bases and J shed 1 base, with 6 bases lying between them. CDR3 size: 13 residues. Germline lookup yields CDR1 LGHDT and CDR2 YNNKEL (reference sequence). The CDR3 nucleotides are TGTGCCAGCAGCCAAAGAGGGTCCTACGAGCAGTACTTC. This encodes CASSQRGSYEQYF.

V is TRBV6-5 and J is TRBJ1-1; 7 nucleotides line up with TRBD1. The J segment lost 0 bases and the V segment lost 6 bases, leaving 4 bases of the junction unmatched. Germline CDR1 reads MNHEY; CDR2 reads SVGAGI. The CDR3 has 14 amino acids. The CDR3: CASSRDRMNTEAFF. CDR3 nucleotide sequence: TGTGCCAGCAGCCGGGACAGAATGAACACTGAAGCTTTCTTT.

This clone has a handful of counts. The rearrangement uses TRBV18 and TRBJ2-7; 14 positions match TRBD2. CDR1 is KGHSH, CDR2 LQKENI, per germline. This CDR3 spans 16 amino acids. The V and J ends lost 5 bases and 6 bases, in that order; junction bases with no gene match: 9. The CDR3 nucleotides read TGTGCCAGCTCATTGGGACTAGCGGGAGATCGGGGCGAGCAGTACTTC. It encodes CASSLGLAGDRGEQYF.

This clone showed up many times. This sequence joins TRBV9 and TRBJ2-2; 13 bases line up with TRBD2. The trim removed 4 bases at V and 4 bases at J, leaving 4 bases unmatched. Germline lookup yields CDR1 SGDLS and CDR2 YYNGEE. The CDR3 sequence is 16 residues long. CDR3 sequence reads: CASSLWTSGSTGELFF. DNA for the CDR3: TGTGCCAGCAGCCTATGGACTAGCGGGAGCACCGGGGAGCTGTTTTTT.

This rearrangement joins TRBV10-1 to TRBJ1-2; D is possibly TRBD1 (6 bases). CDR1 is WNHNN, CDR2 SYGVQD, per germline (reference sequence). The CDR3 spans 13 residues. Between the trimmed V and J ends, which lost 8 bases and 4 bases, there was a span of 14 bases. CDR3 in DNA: TGCGCCAGCCAGCGGGACACCTCCTATGGCTACACCTTC. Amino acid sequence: CASQRDTSYGYTF.